The clone carrying this T cell receptor (beta chain) was picked up a small number of times. This sample is drawn from a study of blood T cell repertoires in COVID-19. In the authors' methods: Estimates of nucleated cell counts were drawn from the amplification of reference gene primers. Sequencing was performed with immunoSEQ multiplex PCR; in TCRdb, only in-frame clones are kept and a portion is missing. That table is the source of V, J and clone size, and D and trimming were worked out from the DNA. Of 15,000 to 20,000 clones listed, 70% to 90% are singletons. The CDR3 length is 13 residues. Trimming cost V 5 bases and J 5 bases, with 12 bases left between them. CDR1 and CDR2 from the germline V gene are LNHDA and SQIVND (reference sequence).

The chain combines TRBV19 with TRBJ1-2; no reliable D call. Source material: peripheral blood. This receptor was identified in a human donor in a cohort sampled during active COVID-19. This CDR3 reads CASSLGVEYGYTF. The CDR3, as DNA: TGTGCCAGTAGTTTAGGTGTGGAGTATGGCTACACCTTC.